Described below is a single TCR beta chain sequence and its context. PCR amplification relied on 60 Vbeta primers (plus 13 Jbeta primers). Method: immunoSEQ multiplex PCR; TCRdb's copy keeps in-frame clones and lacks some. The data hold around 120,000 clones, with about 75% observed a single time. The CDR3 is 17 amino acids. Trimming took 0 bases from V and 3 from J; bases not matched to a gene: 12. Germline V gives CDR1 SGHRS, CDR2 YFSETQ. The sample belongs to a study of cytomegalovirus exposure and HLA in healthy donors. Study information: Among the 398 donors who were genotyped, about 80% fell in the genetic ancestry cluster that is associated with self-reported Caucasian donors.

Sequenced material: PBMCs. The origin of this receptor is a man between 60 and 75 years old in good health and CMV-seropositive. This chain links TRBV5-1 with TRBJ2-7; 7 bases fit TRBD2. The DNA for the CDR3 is TGCGCCAGCAGCTTGGCGGCGGGCGGGAGAGACCTCTACGAGCAGTACTTC. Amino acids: CASSLAAGGRDLYEQYF. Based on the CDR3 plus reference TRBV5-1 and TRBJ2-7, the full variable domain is KAGVTQTPRYLIKTRGQQVTLSCSPISGHRSVSWYQQTPGQGLQFLFEYFSETQRNKGNFPGRFSGRQFSNSRSEMNVSTLELGDSALYLCASSLAAGGRDLYEQYFGPGTRLTVT.